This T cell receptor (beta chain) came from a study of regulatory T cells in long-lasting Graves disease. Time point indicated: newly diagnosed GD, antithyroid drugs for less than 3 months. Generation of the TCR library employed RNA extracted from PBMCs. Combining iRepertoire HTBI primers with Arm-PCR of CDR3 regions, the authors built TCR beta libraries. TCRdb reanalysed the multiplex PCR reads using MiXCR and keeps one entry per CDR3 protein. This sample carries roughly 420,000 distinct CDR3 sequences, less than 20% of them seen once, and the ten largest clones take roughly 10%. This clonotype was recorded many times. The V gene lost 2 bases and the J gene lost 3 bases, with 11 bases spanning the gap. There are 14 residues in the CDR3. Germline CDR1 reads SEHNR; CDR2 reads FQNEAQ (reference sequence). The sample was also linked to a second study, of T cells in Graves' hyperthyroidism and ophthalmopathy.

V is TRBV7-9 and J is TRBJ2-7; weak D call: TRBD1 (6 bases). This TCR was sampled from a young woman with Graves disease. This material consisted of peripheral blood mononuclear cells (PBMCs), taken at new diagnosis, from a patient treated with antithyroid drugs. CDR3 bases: TGTGCCAGCAGCTTACTGGGGGCGGGCTACGAGCAGTACTTC. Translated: CASSLLGAGYEQYF.